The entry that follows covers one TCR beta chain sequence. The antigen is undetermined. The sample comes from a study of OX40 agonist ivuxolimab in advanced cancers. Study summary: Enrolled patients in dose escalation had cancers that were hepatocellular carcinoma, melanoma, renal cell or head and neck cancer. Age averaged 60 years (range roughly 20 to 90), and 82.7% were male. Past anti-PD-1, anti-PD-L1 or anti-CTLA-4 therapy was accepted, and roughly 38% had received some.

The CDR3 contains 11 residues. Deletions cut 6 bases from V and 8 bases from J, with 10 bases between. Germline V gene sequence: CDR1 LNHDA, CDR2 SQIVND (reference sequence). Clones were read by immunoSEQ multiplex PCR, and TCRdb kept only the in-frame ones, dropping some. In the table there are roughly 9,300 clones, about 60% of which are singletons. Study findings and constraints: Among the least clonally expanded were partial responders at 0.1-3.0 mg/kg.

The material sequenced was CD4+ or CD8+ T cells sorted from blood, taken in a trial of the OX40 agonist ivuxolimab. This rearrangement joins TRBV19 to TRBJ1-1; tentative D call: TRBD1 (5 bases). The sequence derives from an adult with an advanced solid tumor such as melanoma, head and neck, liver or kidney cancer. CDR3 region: CASRSGSEAFF. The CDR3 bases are TGTGCCAGTAGATCAGGGTCGGAAGCTTTCTTT.